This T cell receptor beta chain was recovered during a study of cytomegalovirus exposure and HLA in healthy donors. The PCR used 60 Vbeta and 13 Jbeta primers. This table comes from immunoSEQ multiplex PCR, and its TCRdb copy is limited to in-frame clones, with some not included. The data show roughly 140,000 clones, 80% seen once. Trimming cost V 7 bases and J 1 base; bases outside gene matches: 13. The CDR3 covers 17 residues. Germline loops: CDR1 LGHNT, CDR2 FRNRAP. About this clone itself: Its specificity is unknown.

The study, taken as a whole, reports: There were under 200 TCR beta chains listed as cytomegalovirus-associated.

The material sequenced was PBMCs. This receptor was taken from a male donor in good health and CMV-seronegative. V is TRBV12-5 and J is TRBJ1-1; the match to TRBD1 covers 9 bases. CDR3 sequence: CASARGGQQGANTEAFF. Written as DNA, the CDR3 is TGTGCTAGTGCCCGGGGGGGCCAACAGGGGGCGAACACTGAAGCTTTCTTT. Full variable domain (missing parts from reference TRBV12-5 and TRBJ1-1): DARVTQTPRHKVTEMGQEVTMRCQPILGHNTVFWYRQTMMQGLELLAYFRNRAPLDDSGMPKDRFSAEMPDATLATLKIQPSEPRDSAVYFCASARGGQQGANTEAFFGQGTRLTVV.